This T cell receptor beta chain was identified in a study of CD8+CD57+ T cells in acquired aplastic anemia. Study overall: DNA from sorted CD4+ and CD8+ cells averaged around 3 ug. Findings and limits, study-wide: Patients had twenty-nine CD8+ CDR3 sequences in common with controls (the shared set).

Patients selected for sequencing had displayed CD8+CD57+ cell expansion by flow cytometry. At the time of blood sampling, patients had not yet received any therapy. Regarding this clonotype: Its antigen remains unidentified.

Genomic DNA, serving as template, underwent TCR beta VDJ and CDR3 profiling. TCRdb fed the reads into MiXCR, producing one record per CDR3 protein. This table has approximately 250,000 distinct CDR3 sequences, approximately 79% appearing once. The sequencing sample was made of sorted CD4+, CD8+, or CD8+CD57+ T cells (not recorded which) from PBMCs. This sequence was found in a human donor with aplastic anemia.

In DNA form, the CDR3 reads TGTGCCACCAGTGCAGGGAAGCGGAATCAGCCCCAGCATTTT. Amino acids: CATSAGKRNQPQHF. The chain combines TRBV24-1 with TRBJ1-5; tentative D call: TRBD1 (5 bases). CDR1 is KGHDR, CDR2 SFDVKD, per germline. Between the trimmed V and J ends, which lost 5 bases and 4 bases, there was a span of 11 bases. The CDR3 runs 14 residues.